Below, 2 T cell receptor beta chains from the same sample are listed, as sequenced in a study of cytomegalovirus exposure and HLA in healthy donors. The primer mix had 60 Vbeta and 13 Jbeta primers. The repertoire was sequenced with immunoSEQ multiplex PCR; TCRdb's copy has only in-frame clones and lacks some. In total, the table holds 160,000 or so clones. Sequencing input: PBMCs. The source is a man aged 25 to 40 in good health and CMV-seronegative.

The rearrangement joins TRBV5-1 to TRBJ2-3; TRBD1 matches 8 bases. This CDR3 comprises 13 residues. V was clipped by 3 bases and J by 3 bases; unmatched bases: 0. Germline CDR1 reads SGHRS; CDR2 reads YFSETQ. The CDR3 DNA sequence: TGCGCCAGCAGCTGGACAGGGACAGATACGCAGTATTTT. This sequence encodes CASSWTGTDTQYF.

The chain uses TRBV29-1 and TRBJ2-1; a weak D match, TRBD2 (6 bases). The CDR3 is 11 residues long. The germline V and J ends were trimmed by 3 bases and 12 bases, with 12 bases remaining between them. The germline V gene has CDR1 SQVTM and CDR2 ANQGSEA. The CDR3 region has the DNA TGCAGCGTTGAGGGCGCGGGAACGCAGTTCTTC. Protein product: CSVEGAGTQFF.